The present T cell receptor (beta chain) was sequenced within a study of T cells in Graves' hyperthyroidism and ophthalmopathy. Regarding the study as a whole: Ophthalmopathy was distinguished from stable hyperthyroidism by 13 V-J signatures. Expanded thyroid clonotypes (above 0.001) were mostly also found in blood.

CDR1 and CDR2 from the germline V gene are ENHRY and SYGVKD. CDR3 length equals 15 residues. V was shortened by 6 bases and J by 9 bases, with 20 bases between the two germline ends. RNA transcripts yielded amplified TCR beta CDR3 regions. The HTBI primer set was used in a first-round RT-PCR of the TCR CDR3. TCRdb re-called the multiplex PCR reads through MiXCR, storing one row per CDR3 protein. The sample has 490,000 or so distinct CDR3 sequences, about 45% seen once. Exclusion of patients followed from uncontrolled infection, other autoimmune disease, pregnancy or lactation. Points on this clonotype: Its antigen is unknown.

The receptor was derived from an adult woman with Graves' disease, either hyperthyroidism or ophthalmopathy (not recorded which). The rearrangement joins TRBV10-3 to TRBJ2-2, with D tentatively TRBD2 (7 bases). Sequencing was carried out using peripheral blood or thyroid tissue (not recorded which). The CDR3 region has the DNA TGTGCCATCAGGGAAGGCGGGGGCCCCGAATGGGAGCTGTTTTTT. Protein sequence: CAIREGGGPEWELFF.